This section outlines one T cell receptor (beta chain) sequence together with its context. Specified time point: baseline pretreatment blood. Noted treatment: 15 Gy SBRT to primary tumor, nephrectomy 4 weeks later. The data stem from a study of radiation and T cells in renal cell carcinoma. This CDR3 is 15 amino acids long. The V gene lost 5 bases and the J gene lost 8 bases, with 21 bases spanning the gap. Germline CDR1 SGHTA, CDR2 FQGNSA. Profiled with immunoSEQ multiplex PCR; TCRdb holds only in-frame clones, not every one. In the table there are roughly 150,000 clones, roughly nine tenths of which are singletons.

The sample in question was blood, obtained from a patient whose treatment included radiotherapy and nephrectomy. This chain joins TRBV7-2 and TRBJ1-1; D gene unclear. This TCR was sampled from a woman aged 70-85 years with renal cell carcinoma. The CDR3 reads CASSPPGTTVKEAFF. CDR3 sequence (DNA): TGTGCCAGCAGCCCCCCGGGCACAACCGTTAAAGAAGCTTTCTTT.